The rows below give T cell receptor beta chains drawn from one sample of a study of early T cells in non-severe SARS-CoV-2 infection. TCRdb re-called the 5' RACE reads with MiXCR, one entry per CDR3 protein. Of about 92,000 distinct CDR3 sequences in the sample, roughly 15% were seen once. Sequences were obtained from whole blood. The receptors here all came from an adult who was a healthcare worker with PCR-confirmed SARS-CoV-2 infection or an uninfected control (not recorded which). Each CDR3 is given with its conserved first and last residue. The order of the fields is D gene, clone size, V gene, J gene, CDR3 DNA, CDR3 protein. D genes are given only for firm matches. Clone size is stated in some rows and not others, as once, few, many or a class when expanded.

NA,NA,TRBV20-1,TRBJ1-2,TGCAGTGCTAGTAACGCGGGGAGGGTCTATGGCTACACCTTC,CSASNAGRVYGYTF
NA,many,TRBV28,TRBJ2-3,TGTGCCAGCAGTTTCGAGCGGGCAGCACACACAGATACGCAGTATTTT,CASSFERAAHTDTQYF
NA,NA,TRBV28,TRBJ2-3,TGTGCCAGCAGTCTTGGGGGGACATCATATACGCAGTATTTT,CASSLGGTSYTQYF
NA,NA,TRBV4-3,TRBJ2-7,TGCGCCAGCAGCCAAGATCGAGACCCTGCCTACGAGCAGTACTTC,CASSQDRDPAYEQYF
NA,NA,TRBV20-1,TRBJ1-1,TGCAGTGCTAGAGATAGGAGGAACACTGAAGCTTTCTTT,CSARDRRNTEAFF
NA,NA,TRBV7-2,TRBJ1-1,TGTGCCAGCAGCTTATGGCTAAGCACTGAAGCTTTCTTT,CASSLWLSTEAFF
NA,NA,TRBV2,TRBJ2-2,TGTGCCAGCACCCCGGGACTCATAAACACCGGGGAGCTGTTTTTT,CASTPGLINTGELFF
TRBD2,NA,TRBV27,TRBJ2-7,TGTGCCAGCAGCGGAGCGGGAGAAGGGTACGAGCAGTACTTC,CASSGAGEGYEQYF
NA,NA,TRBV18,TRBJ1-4,TGTGCCAGCTCACCATACCCGGCGGGGCCGGCCAGGGGAGCTAATGAAAAACTGTTTTTT,CASSPYPAGPARGANEKLFF
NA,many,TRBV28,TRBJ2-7,TGTGCCAGCAGTTTAAACTACGAGCAGTACTTC,CASSLNYEQYF
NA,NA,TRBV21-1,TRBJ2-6,TGTGCCAGCAGCAAAGGCATCTATGGGGCCAACGTCCTGACTTTC,CASSKGIYGANVLTF
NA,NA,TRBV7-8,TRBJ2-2,TGTGCCAGCAGCCTCCGGGACCCCGCGAACACCGGGGAGCTGTTTTTT,CASSLRDPANTGELFF
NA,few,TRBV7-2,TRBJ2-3,TGTGCCAGCAGGTCAGGGTACGGCACAGATACGCAGTATTTT,CASRSGYGTDTQYF
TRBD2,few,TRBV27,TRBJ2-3,TGTGCCAGCAGTTTATTGGGACTAGCGATTTTCACAGATACGCAGTATTTT,CASSLLGLAIFTDTQYF
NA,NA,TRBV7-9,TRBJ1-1,TGTGCCAGCCCGCCGGGTGGTCAGGGACCTGAAGCTTTCTTT,CASPPGGQGPEAFF
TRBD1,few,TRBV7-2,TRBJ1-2,TGTGCCAGCAGCCCGAGAGGTGCCCAGGGGGCGAAGGGCTACACCTTC,CASSPRGAQGAKGYTF
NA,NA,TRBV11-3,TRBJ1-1,TGTGCCAGCAGCTTAGATCACGGCCGGAACACTGAAGCTTTCTTT,CASSLDHGRNTEAFF
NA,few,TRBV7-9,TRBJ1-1,TGTGCCAGCAGCCCCCGACGGGAAATGAACACTGAAGCTTTCTTT,CASSPRREMNTEAFF
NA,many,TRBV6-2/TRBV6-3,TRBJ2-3,TGTGCCAGCAGTTACTCGAATGCCCCCTCGGATACGCAGTATTTT,CASSYSNAPSDTQYF
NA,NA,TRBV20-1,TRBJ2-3,TGCAGTGCTAATGTTCCGGGGAGAGGTGCAGATACGCAGTATTTT,CSANVPGRGADTQYF
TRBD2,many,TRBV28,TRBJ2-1,TGTGCCAGCAGTAGGGATGGCGGGAGCTACAATGAGCAGTTCTTC,CASSRDGGSYNEQFF
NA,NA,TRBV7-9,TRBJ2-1,TGTGCCAGCAGCCGCATAACTGACAGGCACAATGAGCAGTTCTTC,CASSRITDRHNEQFF
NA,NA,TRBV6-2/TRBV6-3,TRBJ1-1,TGTGCCAGCAGCCCACTCCTAGGGGCGTCCCATCGCACTGAAGCTTTCTTT,CASSPLLGASHRTEAFF
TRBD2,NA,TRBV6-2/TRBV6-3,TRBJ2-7,TGTGCCAGCAGTCCCCTAGCGGGAGTCTCCTACGAGCAGTACTTC,CASSPLAGVSYEQYF
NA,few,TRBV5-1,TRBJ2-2,TGCGCCAGCAGCTTGTCCAGCAACACCGGGGAGCTGTTTTTT,CASSLSSNTGELFF
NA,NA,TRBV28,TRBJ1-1,TGTGCCACCAAAATCAGCACTGAAGCTTTCTTT,CATKISTEAFF
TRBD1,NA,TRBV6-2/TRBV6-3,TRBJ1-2,TGTGCCAGCAGTTACGCCCCACAGGGGACGGAAGGCTACACCTTC,CASSYAPQGTEGYTF
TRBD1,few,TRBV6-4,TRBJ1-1,TGTGCCAGCCGGGTCGGGACAGGGGCGAACACTGAAGCTTTCTTT,CASRVGTGANTEAFF
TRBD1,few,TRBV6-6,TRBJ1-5,TGTGCCAGCAGCGAGGGGACAGGGGATCAGCCCCAGCATTTT,CASSEGTGDQPQHF
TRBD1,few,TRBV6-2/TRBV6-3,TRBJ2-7,TGTGCCAGCAGTCTGAGACAGGGCAACGAGCAGTACTTC,CASSLRQGNEQYF
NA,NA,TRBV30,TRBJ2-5,TGTGCCTGGAGTGGGGAGACCCAGTACTTC,CAWSGETQYF
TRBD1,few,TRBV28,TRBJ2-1,TGTGCCAGCAGTCCTCAGGGGGATGAGCAGTTCTTC,CASSPQGDEQFF
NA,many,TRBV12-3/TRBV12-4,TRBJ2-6,TGTGCCAGCAATGCCCACGGGGCCAACGTCCTGACTTTC,CASNAHGANVLTF
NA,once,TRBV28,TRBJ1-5,TGTGCCAGCAGCCACAGAGCCGGGCAGCCCCAGCATTTT,CASSHRAGQPQHF
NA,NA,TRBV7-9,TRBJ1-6,TGTGCCAGCAGCTTAGAGACCGGTTCACCCCTCCACTTT,CASSLETGSPLHF
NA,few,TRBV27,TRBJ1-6,TGTGCCAGCAGTCCTTATATTGGGGATTCACCCCTCCACTTT,CASSPYIGDSPLHF
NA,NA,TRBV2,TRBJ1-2,TGTGCCAGCAGTAAAATCGGACAAGACTATGGCTACACCTTC,CASSKIGQDYGYTF
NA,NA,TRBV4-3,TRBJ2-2,TGCGCCAGCAGCCCGACCGTGGGCTGGAAGGGGACCGGGGAGCTGTTTTTT,CASSPTVGWKGTGELFF
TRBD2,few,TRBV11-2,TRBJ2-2,TGTGCCAGCAGCGGACTAGCGGGAGGCACCGGGGAGCTGTTTTTT,CASSGLAGGTGELFF